The rows below give T cell receptor beta chains drawn from one sample of a study of T-cell reconstitution after alpha-beta-depleted transplantation in children. TCRdb independently ran MiXCR on the PCR reads; one entry per CDR3 protein. This table holds fewer than 95,000 distinct CDR3 sequences, 9% to 15% found once. Source: PBMCs from the stem cell graft donor, taken from the stem cell graft. The receptors stem from a human donor who donated a stem cell graft to a child with inherited bone marrow failure. The CDR3 runs from the conserved cysteine through the conserved F or W. The D gene is left open where the match is weak. The size entry is marked missing in some rows and otherwise reads once, few, many or a size class.

>-|TRBJ2-1|TRBV5-1|many
TGCGCCAGCAGGAGGGAGATCTCCTACAATGAGCAGTTCTTC
CASRREISYNEQFF
>TRBD2|TRBJ2-3|TRBV7-1|-
TGTGCCAGCAGATCCGGGGGGGCGGCAGATACGCAGTATTTT
CASRSGGAADTQYF
>-|TRBJ2-7|TRBV7-2|many
TGTGCCAGCAGCTTAAGCATTACCTACGAGCAGTACTTC
CASSLSITYEQYF
>-|TRBJ1-5|TRBV5-1|many
TGCGCCAGCAGCTTGGAGGGGGGAGGAGGTCAGCCCCAGCATTTT
CASSLEGGGGQPQHF
>-|TRBJ1-2|TRBV3-1|many
TGTGCCAGCAGCCCCACCCACGGGATGCTCAACTATGGCTACACCTTC
CASSPTHGMLNYGYTF
>-|TRBJ1-3|TRBV12-3/TRBV12-4|-
TGTGCCAGCAGTTTTATAGGGTCTGGAAACACCATATATTTT
CASSFIGSGNTIYF
>-|TRBJ2-6|TRBV5-1|many
TGCGCCAGCAGCTTGATGACGAACTCTGGGGCCAACGTCCTGACTTTC
CASSLMTNSGANVLTF
>-|TRBJ2-3|TRBV12-3/TRBV12-4|many
TGTGCCAGCAGTTTTGGAAAGGGGCGGGTTGGGGATACGCAGTATTTT
CASSFGKGRVGDTQYF
>TRBD1|TRBJ1-1|TRBV4-2|many
TGTGCCAGCAGCCAAGAGGACAGGATGAACACTGAAGCTTTCTTT
CASSQEDRMNTEAFF
>-|TRBJ1-1|TRBV10-3|-
TGTGCCATCACTGTACAGGGGAACACTGAAGCTTTCTTT
CAITVQGNTEAFF
>TRBD2|TRBJ2-4|TRBV7-2|many
TGTGCCAGCAGCTCTCGGACTAGCGTCGAAAACATTCAGTACTTC
CASSSRTSVENIQYF
>-|TRBJ1-2|TRBV7-2|many
TGTGCCAGCAGTCCAAACGGCGGTAATGGCTACACCTTC
CASSPNGGNGYTF
>TRBD2|TRBJ2-1|TRBV29-1|-
TGCAGCGCCGACGGGACTAGCGGTTACAATGAGCAGTTCTTC
CSADGTSGYNEQFF
>-|TRBJ2-3|TRBV5-5|many
TGTGCCAGCAGCCTTGGGCCGATGAATACGCAGTATTTT
CASSLGPMNTQYF
>-|TRBJ1-3|TRBV11-2|many
TGTGCCAGCAGGGAACAGGGTACTGGAAACACCATATATTTT
CASREQGTGNTIYF
>-|TRBJ2-2|TRBV7-9|-
TGTACCAGCCTCTCCCAGGGTAGGAACACCGGGGAGCTGTTTTTT
CTSLSQGRNTGELFF
>TRBD1|TRBJ2-1|TRBV5-1|many
TGCGCCAGCCACTCAAACCCCGGGACAGGGTTTTATGAGCAGTTCTTC
CASHSNPGTGFYEQFF
>-|TRBJ1-1|TRBV20-1|-
TGCAGTGCTAGAGATCCCTGGGGGAAAGCTTTCTTT
CSARDPWGKAFF
>TRBD2|TRBJ2-3|TRBV20-1|-
TGCAGTGCTAGAGTCGGAGCGGGAGCCACAGATACGCAGTATTTT
CSARVGAGATDTQYF
>-|TRBJ1-1|TRBV5-1|many
TGCGCCAGCAGCTCTACTCTAAACCTTGGACAGACCGAAGCTTTCTTT
CASSSTLNLGQTEAFF
>TRBD1|TRBJ2-1|TRBV25-1|many
TGTGCCAGCAGTGCGGACAGGGGGCGTTACAATGAGCAGTTCTTC
CASSADRGRYNEQFF
>-|TRBJ1-1|TRBV6-2/TRBV6-3|many
TGTGCCAGCAGTCCCCCAGGGATGAACACTGAAGCTTTCTTT
CASSPPGMNTEAFF
>TRBD1|TRBJ1-2|TRBV29-1|many
TGCAGCGTGAACAGGGGCTTCTATGGCTACACCTTC
CSVNRGFYGYTF
>-|TRBJ1-2|TRBV7-9|many
TGTGCCAGCAGCGCACAAGACAAGAGCGGCTACACCTTC
CASSAQDKSGYTF
>-|TRBJ2-3|TRBV28|-
TGTGCCAGCAGTTTGTGGGTGGGAGTCACAGATACGCAGTATTTT
CASSLWVGVTDTQYF
>TRBD1|TRBJ2-1|TRBV24-1|many
TGTGCCACCAGTGACTTCCGGGACAGGGCTAGGCTGTTCTTC
CATSDFRDRARLFF
>TRBD2|TRBJ2-7|TRBV6-5|many
TGTGCCAGCAGTTACATGGCGGGAGAGAGCGAGCAGTACTTC
CASSYMAGESEQYF
>-|TRBJ2-1|TRBV24-1|many
TGTGCCACCAGTGACCCCGGGACCAACAATGAGCAGTTCTTC
CATSDPGTNNEQFF
>-|TRBJ2-5|TRBV28|many
TGTGCCAGCAGTCCGGCTTGGTCTAGGGTCTCCCAAGAGACCCAGTACTTC
CASSPAWSRVSQETQYF
>TRBD2|TRBJ2-3|TRBV5-1|many
TGCGCCAGCAGCTTGGGCCCCCGTCGAGCGGGAGTAGATACGCAGTATTTT
CASSLGPRRAGVDTQYF
>-|TRBJ1-1|TRBV20-1|many
TGCAGTGCAAGAGAGGACGGACCGAACACTGAAGCTTTCTTT
CSAREDGPNTEAFF
>-|TRBJ2-1|TRBV19|-
TGTGCCAGTAGGGACCAGGGGATGGGTGAGCAGTTCTTC
CASRDQGMGEQFF
>-|TRBJ2-1|TRBV5-1|many
TGCGCCAGCAGCATCGGGGACAACAATGAGCAGTTCTTC
CASSIGDNNEQFF
>-|TRBJ1-4|TRBV7-9|-
TGTGCCAGCAGCTCGACAGGAGATAATGAAAAACTGTTTTTT
CASSSTGDNEKLFF
>-|TRBJ2-1|TRBV20-1|many
TGCAGTGCTAGAGTTCTCACGCGGAGTTACAATGAGCAGTTCTTC
CSARVLTRSYNEQFF
>TRBD2|TRBJ2-1|TRBV20-1|many
TGCAGTGCTCCCCGGACTAGCGGGGGGGCAAATGAGCATTTCTTC
CSAPRTSGGANEHFF
>-|TRBJ1-6|TRBV12-3/TRBV12-4|many
TGTGCCAGCAGCCTCTTCAGCTCCTATAATTCACCCCTCCACTTT
CASSLFSSYNSPLHF
>-|TRBJ2-3|TRBV20-1|many
TGCAGTGCTATCCCGTCGGGGACAGATACGCAGTATTTT
CSAIPSGTDTQYF
>-|TRBJ1-2|TRBV2|few
TGTGCCAGCATGCGACGGGGTGGCTACACCTTC
CASMRRGGYTF
>-|TRBJ2-1|TRBV11-2|few
TGTGCCAGCAGCTTAGAAGGGGATTACAATGAGCAGTTCTTC
CASSLEGDYNEQFF
>-|TRBJ2-5|TRBV10-3|many
TGTGCCACAAGAGGGGTCCCCCAAGAGACCCAGTACTTC
CATRGVPQETQYF
>-|TRBJ1-2|TRBV5-1|many
TGCGCCAGCGTCGCCACCGGCGGGTATGGCTACACCTTC
CASVATGGYGYTF
>-|TRBJ2-1|TRBV7-8|many
TGTGCCAGCAGCACATCTCTAGCAGGGGAGCAGTTCTTC
CASSTSLAGEQFF
>-|TRBJ2-1|TRBV29-1|many
TGCAGCGTTGAATACGTTGGCGGAATGAGCTCCTACAATGAGCAGTTCTTC
CSVEYVGGMSSYNEQFF
>TRBD2|TRBJ2-3|TRBV5-1|many
TGCGCCAGCAGAGCGGGGGGCCTCACAGATACGCAGTATTTT
CASRAGGLTDTQYF
>-|TRBJ2-7|TRBV6-2/TRBV6-3|-
TGTGCCAGCAGCTTTTCGTTCTACGAGCAGTACTTC
CASSFSFYEQYF
>-|TRBJ2-7|TRBV6-5|many
TGTGCCAGCAGTTACTCAGGGACACCACGCAACGAGCAGTACTTC
CASSYSGTPRNEQYF
>TRBD1|TRBJ2-3|TRBV20-1|many
TGCAGTGCTGGACAGGGGAGCGCAGATACGCAGTATTTT
CSAGQGSADTQYF